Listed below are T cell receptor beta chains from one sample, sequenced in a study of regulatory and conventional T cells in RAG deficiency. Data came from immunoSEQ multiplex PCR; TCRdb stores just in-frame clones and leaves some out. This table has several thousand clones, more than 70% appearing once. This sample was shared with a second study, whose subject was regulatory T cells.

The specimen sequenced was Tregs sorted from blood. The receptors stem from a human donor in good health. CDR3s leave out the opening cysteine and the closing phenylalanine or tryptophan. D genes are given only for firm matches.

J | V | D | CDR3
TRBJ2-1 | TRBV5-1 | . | ASSLEGWNEQF
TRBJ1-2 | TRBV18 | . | ASSPRPDYGYT
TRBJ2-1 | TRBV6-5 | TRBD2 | ASSYELAGEQF
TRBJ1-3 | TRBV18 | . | ASSLEVSGNTIY
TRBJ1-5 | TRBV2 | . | ASSEGGNQPQH
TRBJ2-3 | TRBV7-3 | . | ASSLRAGGGYTDTQY
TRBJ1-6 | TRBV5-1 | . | ASSLNSQGISPLH
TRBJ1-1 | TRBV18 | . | ASSLGGNTEAF
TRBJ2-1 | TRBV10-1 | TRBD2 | ASSLHSGRVSYNEQF
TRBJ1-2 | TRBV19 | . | ASSPARGARSGGYT
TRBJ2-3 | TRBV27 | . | ASSFRGFGTDTQY
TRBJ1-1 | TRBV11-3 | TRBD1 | ASSLSAGQGDRTEAF
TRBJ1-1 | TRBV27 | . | ASSLNRVNTEAF
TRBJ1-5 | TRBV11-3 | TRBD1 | ASSFGTGKPQH
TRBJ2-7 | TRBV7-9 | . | ASSLDGTSYEQY
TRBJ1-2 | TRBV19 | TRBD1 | AIADREDYT
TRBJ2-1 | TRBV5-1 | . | ASSTTYNEQF
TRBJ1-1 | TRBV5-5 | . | ASGATVFLNTEAF
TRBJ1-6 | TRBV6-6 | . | ASSYPTSGPSPLH
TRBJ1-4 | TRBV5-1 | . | ASSNRATNEKLF
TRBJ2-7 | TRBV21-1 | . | ASSKDAGTGSYEQY
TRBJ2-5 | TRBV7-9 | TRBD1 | ASSKTGPGTQY
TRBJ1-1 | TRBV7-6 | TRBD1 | ASSPESGGNRMNTEAF
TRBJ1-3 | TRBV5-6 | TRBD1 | ASSFQTGPGNTIY
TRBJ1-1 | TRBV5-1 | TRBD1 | ASSLTGWGTEAF
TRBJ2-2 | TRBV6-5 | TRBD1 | ASGRDRGTGELF
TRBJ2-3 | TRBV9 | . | ASSVEGFVTDTQY
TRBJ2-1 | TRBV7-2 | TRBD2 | ASSQFGTSGNNEQF
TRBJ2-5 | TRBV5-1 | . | ASSLGEWEKETQY
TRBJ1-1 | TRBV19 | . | ASSLHREKAF
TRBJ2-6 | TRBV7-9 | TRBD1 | ASSLRTGTGANVLT
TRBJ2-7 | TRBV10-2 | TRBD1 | ASSPTGLYEQY
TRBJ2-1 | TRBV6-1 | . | ASSGVSRTSEQF
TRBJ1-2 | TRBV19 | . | ASSIAGKGYGYT
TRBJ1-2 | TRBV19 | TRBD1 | ASKTGSPLYYGYT
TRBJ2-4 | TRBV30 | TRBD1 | AWSGKPGQGNLAKNIQY
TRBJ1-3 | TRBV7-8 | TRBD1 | ASSPDRAQGNTIY